This T cell receptor beta chain was captured by sequencing in a study of T cells after posttransplantation cyclophosphamide. Peripheral blood was collected from the related graft donor on the marrow donation day. Sequenced by immunoSEQ multiplex PCR; TCRdb stores in-frame clones only, minus some. This sample has 66,000 or so clones, with 80% to 95% found just once. With respect to this clone: Its matching antigen is unknown.

The study, taken as a whole, reports: TRB clonality was highly associated with recipient CMV seropositivity and reactivation. Donor CD8+ memory clones often dominated recipient blood repertoires at later times.

CDR1 and CDR2 from the germline V gene are LNHDA and SQIVND (reference sequence). CDR3 length: 14 residues. The TCR sequence derives from a woman aged 25 to 39 in good health and a related stem cell transplant donor. V and J are TRBV19 and TRBJ2-2; 7 nucleotides match TRBD1. Material for sequencing was PBMCs. As DNA, the CDR3 is TGTGCGTCCCGGACGGGACAGAGCACCGGGGAGCTGTTTTTT. Translated, it gives CASRTGQSTGELFF.